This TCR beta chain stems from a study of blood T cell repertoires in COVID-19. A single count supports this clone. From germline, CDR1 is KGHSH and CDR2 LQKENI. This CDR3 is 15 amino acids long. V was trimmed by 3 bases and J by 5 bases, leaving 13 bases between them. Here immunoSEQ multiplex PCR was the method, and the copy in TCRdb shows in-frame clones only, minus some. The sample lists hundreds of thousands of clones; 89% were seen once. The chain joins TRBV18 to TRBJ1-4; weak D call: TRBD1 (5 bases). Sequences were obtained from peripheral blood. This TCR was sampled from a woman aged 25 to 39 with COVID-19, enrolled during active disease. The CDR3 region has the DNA TGTGCCAGCTCACCGGGGACCGGGAGGAATGAAAAACTGTTTTTT. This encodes CASSPGTGRNEKLFF.